Sequencing of this T cell receptor (beta chain) was carried out in a study of control samples from healthy donors and cancer patients. Here immunoSEQ multiplex PCR was the method, and the copy in TCRdb shows in-frame clones only, minus some. Of 90,000 or so clones listed, roughly 83% are singletons. CDR3 length equals 12 residues. Trimming left V 5 bases short and J 0 bases short, with 5 bases between. This TCR derives from a man aged 70-80 years with lung cancer. The rearrangement links TRBV12-3 or TRBV12-4 to TRBJ2-7; D unresolved. The sample was PBMCs. CDR3 sequence: CASSRSSYEQYF. The CDR3 coding sequence is TGTGCCAGCAGTCGCAGCTCCTACGAGCAGTACTTC.